Listed here are 18 T cell receptor beta chains from one sample, sequenced in a study of blood T cell repertoires in COVID-19. Clones were read by immunoSEQ multiplex PCR, and TCRdb kept only the in-frame ones, dropping some. Of roughly 34,000 clones listed, approximately 91% are singletons. Sample: peripheral blood. These receptors came from an elderly woman with active or convalescent COVID-19.

The chain employs TRBV13 and TRBJ2-5; D gene unclear. Germline CDR1 is PRHDT and CDR2 is FYEKMQ (reference sequence). The CDR3 runs 13 residues. The V end was cut by 3 bases, the J end by 0 bases, with 5 bases between. The CDR3 nucleotides read TGTGCCAGCAGCTTTGAGAACCAAGAGACCCAGTACTTC. This codes for CASSFENQETQYF.

This clone was detected once. The chain carries TRBV11-2 and TRBJ2-2, with a possible D match to TRBD2 (6 bases). The CDR3 has 16 residues. The V end lost 4 bases, the J end lost 7 bases, and 19 bases lay between the germline ends. Germline V gives CDR1 SGHAT, CDR2 FQNNGV. The CDR3 protein is CASSSPGLVNIGELFF. The CDR3 nucleotides are TGTGCCAGCAGCTCACCGGGACTGGTTAATATCGGGGAGCTGTTTTTT.

The genes are TRBV11-3 and TRBJ2-3, with D possibly matching TRBD2 (7 bases). CDR1 SGHNT and CDR2 YENEEA come from the germline V gene. The CDR3 covers 14 residues. Trimming cost V 5 bases and J 6 bases, with 15 bases left between them. The CDR3 DNA follows: TGTGCCAGCAGCATCGGGGGGCTGGCGGATACGCAGTATTTT. Encoded protein: CASSIGGLADTQYF.

The rearrangement uses TRBV5-1 and TRBJ2-7; unclear D gene. The CDR3 consists of 14 residues. The germline V gene encodes CDR1 SGHRS and CDR2 YFSETQ. Trimming took off 4 bases at V and 1 base at J, with 12 bases between the two ends. DNA of the CDR3: TGCGCCAGCAGCCCATATCAGCGTTCCTACGAGCAGTACTTC. Translation gives CASSPYQRSYEQYF.

This clone was counted once. The rearrangement links TRBV20-1 to TRBJ1-2, with D hard to call. CDR1 is DFQATT, CDR2 SNEGSKA, per germline (reference sequence). CDR3 length: 11 residues. Trimming removed 0 bases at V and 8 bases at J, with 7 bases between. CDR3 region: CSAREHSGYTF. The CDR3 DNA reads TGCAGTGCTAGAGAGCACAGCGGCTACACCTTC.

The genes are TRBV10-2 and TRBJ1-3; D is unresolved. Trimming pared 0 bases from V and 0 bases from J, leaving 9 bases between. Germline CDR1 and CDR2: WSHSY and SAAADI. This CDR3 contains 16 residues. The CDR3 sequence is CASSESGSHSGNTIYF. CDR3 DNA: TGCGCCAGCAGTGAGTCGGGCAGCCACTCTGGAAACACCATATATTTT.

The chain combines TRBV28 with TRBJ2-1; TRBD1 aligns across 8 bases. The V gene end was trimmed by 1 base and the J gene end by 9 bases; junction bases not matched to a gene: 11. The CDR3 has 16 residues. Germline V gives CDR1 MDHEN, CDR2 SYDVKM. The CDR3 DNA sequence: TGTGCCAGCAGTTTATACACAGGGGGGATCCAGGTTGAGCAGTTCTTC. As protein: CASSLYTGGIQVEQFF.

V usage is TRBV18 and J usage is TRBJ2-5; D is possibly TRBD1 (6 bases). V lost 0 bases, J lost 0 bases, and 8 bases lay in between. The germline V gene has CDR1 KGHSH and CDR2 LQKENI. The CDR3 has 15 amino acids. For the CDR3, the DNA is TGTGCCAGCTCACCACCGGGGGCGTACCAAGAGACCCAGTACTTC. It specifies CASSPPGAYQETQYF.

The rearrangement uses TRBV28 and TRBJ1-5; perhaps TRBD1 as D (6 bases). CDR1 is MDHEN and CDR2 is SYDVKM in the germline V gene. V was shortened by 1 base and J by 9 bases, with 13 bases between the two germline ends. The CDR3 consists of 14 residues. CDR3 sequence reads: CASSLLGQSMPQHF. The CDR3, as DNA: TGTGCCAGCAGTTTATTAGGACAGTCAATGCCCCAGCATTTT.

The chain is built from TRBV2 and TRBJ1-4; 7 nucleotides agree with TRBD1. Unmatched junction bases numbered 3, after V lost 11 bases and J lost 6 bases. This CDR3 is built from 11 residues. CDR1 is SNHLY, CDR2 FYNNEI, per germline. CDR3 sequence: CAGGQDEKLFF. CDR3 nucleotides: TGTGCCGGAGGACAGGATGAAAAACTGTTTTTT.

The rearrangement joins TRBV4-1 to TRBJ1-4, with TRBD1 identical over 10 bases. CDR1 and CDR2 (germline): MGHRA, YSYEKL. J was trimmed by 4 bases and V by 4 bases; bases with no gene match: 3. The CDR3 sequence is 15 residues long. The CDR3 sequence is CASSRGQGVNEKLFF. CDR3 coding DNA: TGCGCCAGCAGCCGCGGACAGGGGGTTAATGAAAAACTGTTTTTT.

The rearrangement joins TRBV5-1 to TRBJ2-2; D is unclear. V lost 0 bases, J lost 4 bases, and 7 bases lay in between. CDR1 SGHRS and CDR2 YFSETQ come from the germline V gene. The CDR3 runs 14 residues. The CDR3 region is CASSLAVPTGELFF. As DNA, the CDR3 is TGCGCCAGCAGCTTGGCCGTCCCCACCGGGGAGCTGTTTTTT. The full variable domain, its missing parts supplied by reference TRBV5-1 and TRBJ2-2, is KAGVTQTPRYLIKTRGQQVTLSCSPISGHRSVSWYQQTPGQGLQFLFEYFSETQRNKGNFPGRFSGRQFSNSRSEMNVSTLELGDSALYLCASSLAVPTGELFFGEGSRLTVL.

CDR3 nucleotide sequence: TGTGCCAGCGGGTTGGAGGGCAATCAGCCCCAGCATTTT. This sequence encodes CASGLEGNQPQHF. V and J are TRBV2 and TRBJ1-5; D remains ambiguous. Trimming stripped 8 bases from V and 2 bases from J, with 10 bases between. The CDR3 is 13 amino acids. Looked up from germline, CDR1 is SNHLY and CDR2 is FYNNEI.

The CDR3 DNA sequence: TGTGCCAGCTCCCCCAGGGGGCGAACGAACACCGGGGAGCTGTTTTTT. The encoded protein is CASSPRGRTNTGELFF. V and J are TRBV2 and TRBJ2-2, with 8 nucleotides matching TRBD1. CDR1 SNHLY and CDR2 FYNNEI come from the germline V gene. V gave up 8 bases and J gave up 0 bases; unmatched junction bases: 8. CDR3 length equals 16 residues.

This clone has only a few counts. The V and J genes are TRBV27 and TRBJ1-2; weak D call: TRBD1 (5 bases). Deletions cut 5 bases from V and 4 bases from J, with 14 bases between. CDR3 length: 14 residues. Germline V gives CDR1 MNHEY, CDR2 SMNVEV (reference sequence). The chain's CDR3 is CASSLDSQGYGYTF. CDR3 DNA sequence: TGTGCCAGCAGTCTCGACAGTCAAGGCTATGGCTACACCTTC.

The chain combines TRBV10-2 with TRBJ2-3; D call uncertain. Germline V gives CDR1 WSHSY, CDR2 SAAADI. V lost 5 bases, J lost 0 bases, and 9 bases lay in between. The CDR3 totals 14 residues. CDR3 bases: TGCGCCAGCAGTTATTGGCAGAGCACAGATACGCAGTATTTT. Translating it yields CASSYWQSTDTQYF.

V gene TRBV7-9 combines with J gene TRBJ2-1; 9 bases align to TRBD2. The germline gives CDR1 SEHNR, CDR2 FQNEAQ (reference sequence). Trimming removed 2 bases from V and 7 bases from J; junction bases left unmatched: 9. This CDR3 has 16 amino acids. The CDR3 bases are TGTGCCAGCAGCTTATCGTGGCGGGGGGGCCGGAATGAGCAGTTCTTC. Translation: CASSLSWRGGRNEQFF.

The gene calls are TRBV5-8 and TRBJ2-3; 10 bases are shared with TRBD2. The length of the CDR3 is 20 residues. Germline-derived CDR1 and CDR2 are SGHTS and YDEGEE. With V trimmed by 1 base and J by 4 bases, 18 bases remained unmatched. The CDR3 loop is CASSLFFFSGGAHSPDTQYF. The CDR3 nucleotides are TGTGCCAGCAGCTTGTTCTTTTTCAGCGGGGGGGCCCATTCCCCAGATACGCAGTATTTT.